This TCR beta chain was recovered during a study of cytomegalovirus exposure and HLA in healthy donors (dated by TCRdb to the late 2010s). Broadly, across the study: In an earlier analysis of around 540 of the donors, 276 Gb of sequence data and approximately 120 million unique TCR beta sequences from about 190 million T cells were reported. An early release covering over 500 HLA-typed donors comprised approximately 300 gigabases of sequencing data and around 86 million unique TCR sequences. Among the approximately 430 genotyped donors, roughly 80% belonged to the genetic ancestry cluster associated with self-reported Caucasian donors. The study aimed to test whether signatures of past pathogen exposure could be identified by cataloging public T cell receptors. The T cell repertoires of several hundred subjects were profiled by immunosequencing and related to cytomegalovirus serostatus. In addition to the first cohort of roughly 670 subjects, a separate validation cohort of around 110 different subjects was used. To predict cytomegalovirus infection status, the study combined high-throughput TCR immunosequencing, statistical association of individual TCRs with disease status, and machine learning. To study patterns of TCR occurrence, a later analysis re-analyzed previously published TCR beta repertoires from 666 donors and added high-resolution HLA genotyping. Rather than using new phenotypic data, the later analysis identified candidate immune exposures from TCR beta sequences and from how often those sequences occurred across donors. To decide whether each TCR beta V gene segment behaved as functional or pseudogenic, an earlier analysis of some 600 of the donors relied on high-throughput TCR beta sequencing. Alongside the repertoire data, information on donor age, sex, ethnicity and CMV serostatus was compiled. In a later genetic analysis, genome-wide SNP genotypes for about three fifths of the roughly 670 donors were used, and that subset was treated as a discovery cohort. All discovery cohort repertoires had been generated on a single sequencing platform. HLA typing included class I and class II loci at four-digit resolution. The number of donors typed differed by locus, with 629-630 for A, B, C, DRB1 and DQB1, 522 for DQA1, 600 to 610 for DPA1, and 450 to 480 for DPB1. About five DR-DQ haplotypes were treated as single units for association and clustering because of strong linkage in the cohort. On average, roughly 250,000 unique TCR beta nucleotide sequences were sequenced per donor among several hundred genotyped donors of the cohort, with approximately 18% of those sequences being non-productive.

As to this clone: Its cognate antigen has yet to be identified.

Paper-wide results and their limitations: In both the original and validation cohorts, the classifier was reported to diagnose cytomegalovirus status with high specificity and sensitivity. Because HLA typing was missing for some donors at each locus, association tests included only the typed subset. According to the authors, the approach could potentially be generalized to other disease states and immunological phenotypes. For the cohort, immune exposure information was limited to CMV serostatus. Roughly uniform sequencing depth across donors was assumed in presence/absence analyses, although this assumption may not hold. In a later analysis, most CMV-associated TCR beta chains were found to appear HLA-restricted, with HLA associations seemingly driven largely by CMV exposure. When HLA alleles, especially DR and DQ, strongly co-occurred, TCR associations were difficult to assign to individual alleles. Most TCR sequences were observed very rarely across donors, whereas some public TCRs were present in many individuals. A later analysis associated approximately 17,000 TCR beta sequences with specific HLA alleles at a false discovery rate of 0.05. V-gene and J-gene trimming of TCR beta chains was associated with a missense DCLRE1C variant in a later genetic analysis, and the association was replicated in an independent cohort. Because the 87-base-pair reads could not distinguish some IMGT-functional V segments, including TRBV6-2 and TRBV6-3, those segments were excluded. The study listed around 160 TCR beta chains as associated with cytomegalovirus. Compared with equally common non-associated chains, HLA-associated TCR beta chains in a later analysis were more clonally expanded and had lower generation probabilities. A cluster of highly shared sequence variants was judged likely to represent a technical artifact of the sequencing pipeline. Linkage disequilibrium might explain the correlated functional status among segregating V segments, but an unknown experimental factor could not be excluded. In an earlier analysis of around 600 of the donors, most TCR beta V segments were observed in productive rearrangements about 87% or about 30% of the time, broadly matching IMGT annotations. The cohort was sequenced for TCR beta chains only, and without alpha or paired-chain data the features that could be detected were limited. Because counts were too low, seventeen rarely observed V segments, including chromosome 9 orphons, were left out of the earlier analysis of approximately 500 of the donors. A few of the identified cytomegalovirus-associated TCR beta chains were confirmed in vitro to be specific for cytomegalovirus antigens. According to a later genetic analysis, donors in an Asian-associated ancestry cluster had fewer N-insertions in productive TCRs than the approximately 670-donor mean. A later analysis reported that several top co-occurrence clusters appeared linked to parvovirus B19, influenza, CMV and Epstein-Barr virus. A later analysis found that TCR association rates varied across HLA loci, with DRB1 alleles showing the most associated TCRs and HLA-C alleles the fewest. A further reported finding was that TCR beta sequences accurately predicted the HLA-A and HLA-B alleles for most subjects in the first cohort.

Trimming at the junction amounts to 7 bases on V and 0 bases on J, and the germline ends lie 9 bases apart. From cysteine to phenylalanine, the CDR3 is 13 amino acids long. Here the CDR3 DNA is all that survives: 39 bases in frame from base 1. The germline V gene yields MNHNS for CDR1 and SASEGT for CDR2. Library method: the immunoSEQ multiplex PCR assay. The multiplex PCR relied on a mix of 60 forward primers for TCR Vbeta segments and 13 reverse primers for TCR Jbeta segments. A multiplex PCR assay on genomic DNA amplified the CDR3 region of rearranged TCR beta genes. Amplified TCR beta libraries were sequenced as 87-base-pair reads on the Illumina HiSeq System. In the original analysis: A later analysis tallied approximately 87 million unique TCR beta chains across the 666 repertoires, and some 10 million of those chains were shared by two or more donors. To remove PCR and sequencing errors, raw reads were error-corrected and collapsed into unique sequences using a nearest-neighbor algorithm that merged closely related sequences. CDR3 sequences were aligned to IMGT reference sequences to assign V, D and J gene segments. Each retained sequence needed at least a six-nucleotide match to both a V gene segment and a J gene segment. Rearrangements were called productive when the CDR3 lacked stop codons and stayed in frame with V and J; all others were non-productive. Following IMGT convention, CDR3 was defined as the stretch from the second conserved V-encoded cysteine to the conserved J-encoded phenylalanine. In an earlier analysis of more than 550 of the donors, sequences lacking an unambiguous match to a single V gene segment were excluded. An earlier analysis of just under 600 of the donors called V segments functional above 56.7% productive rearrangements and segregating when the between-donor standard deviation exceeded 5%. A statistical classification framework was developed to diagnose cytomegalovirus status using the catalog of TCR beta chain sequences. V and J gene assignment, in a later analysis, came from comparing TCR nucleotide sequences with IMGT/GENE-DB human TR gene sequences. A later analysis assigned CDR3 sequences and most-parsimonious VDJ recombination scenarios with the TCRdist pipeline. In a later analysis, each TCR beta chain was defined by its CDR3 amino acid sequence together with its V-gene family, and reads without a unique V-gene family were excluded. In a later analysis, 550 to 650 highly shared, low-generation-probability nucleotide sequences were removed to address suspected cross-contamination and a sequencing artifact. In a later analysis, a clonal expansion index for each public chain was calculated from normalized within-repertoire ranks of inferred template counts. A later analysis computed generation probabilities with a VDJ recombination model fitted to out-of-frame rearrangements, and checked the results against IGoR. In a later analysis, TCR-TCR, TCR-HLA and TCR-CMV co-occurrence was scored with hypergeometric tests, and a repertoire-size bias correction was applied to TCR pairs. False discovery rates were estimated in a later analysis by permuting HLA or CMV assignments 20 times. In a later analysis, co-occurring TCRs were grouped using DBSCAN, and TCRdist sequence similarity was added for clustering within HLA-allele-positive subsets. Repertoires with fewer than 30,000 or more than 120,000 public chains, plus five repertoires with anomalous nucleotide sharing, were excluded from co-occurrence clustering. Imported from immuneACCESS, the table was reduced by TCRdb to in-frame sequences with V and J called. These copies leave out some clones; in studies compared against another copy, an unresolved V gene accounts for under half, and the cause of the remainder is not known. That table supplies the V and J calls and clone size; D and trimming were determined from the DNA. The table for this sample shows 180,000 or so clones. 0.7% to 0.8% of the sample lies in the top ten.

The cohort comprised approximately 700 healthy bone marrow donors. Cohort members were all nominally healthy when sampled, although unrecorded immune exposures were likely present. The donor tested CMV seronegative and was one of the 352 seronegative cohort members. Every donor gave a peripheral blood sample, and the peripheral blood mononuclear cells from that sample were used for TCR beta sequencing. Genomic DNA extraction from the blood cell samples was performed with the Qiagen DNeasy Blood Extraction Kit. This TCR was sampled from a boy younger than 18 in good health and CMV-seronegative. The receptor chain draws on TRBV6-1 and TRBJ1-1; confidence is insufficient to name the D gene. The sample consisted of PBMCs. The DNA sequence is TGTGCCAGCATTATACAGATGAACACTGAAGCTTTCTTT. It codes for CASIIQMNTEAFF.